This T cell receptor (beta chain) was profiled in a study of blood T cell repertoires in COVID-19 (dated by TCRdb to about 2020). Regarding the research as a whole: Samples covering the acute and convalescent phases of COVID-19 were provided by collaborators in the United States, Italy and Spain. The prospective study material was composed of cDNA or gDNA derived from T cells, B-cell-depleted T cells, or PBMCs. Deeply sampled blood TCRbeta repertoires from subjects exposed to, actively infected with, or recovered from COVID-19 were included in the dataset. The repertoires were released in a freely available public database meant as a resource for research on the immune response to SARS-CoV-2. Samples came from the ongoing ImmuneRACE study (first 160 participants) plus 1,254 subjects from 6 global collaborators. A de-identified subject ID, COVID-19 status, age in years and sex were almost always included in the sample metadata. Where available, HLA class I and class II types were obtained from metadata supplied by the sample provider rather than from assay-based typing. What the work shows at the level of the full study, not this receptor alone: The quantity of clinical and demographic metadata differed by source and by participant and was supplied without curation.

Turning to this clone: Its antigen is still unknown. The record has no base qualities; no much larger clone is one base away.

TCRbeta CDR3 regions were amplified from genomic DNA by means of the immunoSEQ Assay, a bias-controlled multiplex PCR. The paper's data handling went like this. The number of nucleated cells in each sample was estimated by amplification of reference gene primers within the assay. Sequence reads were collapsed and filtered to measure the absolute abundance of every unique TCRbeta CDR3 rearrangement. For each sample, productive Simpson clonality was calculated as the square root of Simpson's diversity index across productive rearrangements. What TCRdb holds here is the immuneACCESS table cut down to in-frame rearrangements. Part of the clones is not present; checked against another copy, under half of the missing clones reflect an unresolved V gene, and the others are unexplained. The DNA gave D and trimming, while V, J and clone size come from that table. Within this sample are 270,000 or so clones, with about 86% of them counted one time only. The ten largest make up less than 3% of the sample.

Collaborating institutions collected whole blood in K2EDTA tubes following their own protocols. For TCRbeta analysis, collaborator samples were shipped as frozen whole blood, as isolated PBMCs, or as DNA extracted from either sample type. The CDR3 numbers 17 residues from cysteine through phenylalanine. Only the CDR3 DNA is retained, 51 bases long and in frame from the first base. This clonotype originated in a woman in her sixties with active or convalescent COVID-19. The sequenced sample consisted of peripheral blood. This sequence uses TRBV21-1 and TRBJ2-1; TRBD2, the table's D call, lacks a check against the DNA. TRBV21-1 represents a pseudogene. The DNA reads TGTGCCAGCAGCAAAGAGGACGGGGGGGTCCCCTACAATGAGCAGTTCTTC. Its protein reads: CASSKEDGGVPYNEQFF.